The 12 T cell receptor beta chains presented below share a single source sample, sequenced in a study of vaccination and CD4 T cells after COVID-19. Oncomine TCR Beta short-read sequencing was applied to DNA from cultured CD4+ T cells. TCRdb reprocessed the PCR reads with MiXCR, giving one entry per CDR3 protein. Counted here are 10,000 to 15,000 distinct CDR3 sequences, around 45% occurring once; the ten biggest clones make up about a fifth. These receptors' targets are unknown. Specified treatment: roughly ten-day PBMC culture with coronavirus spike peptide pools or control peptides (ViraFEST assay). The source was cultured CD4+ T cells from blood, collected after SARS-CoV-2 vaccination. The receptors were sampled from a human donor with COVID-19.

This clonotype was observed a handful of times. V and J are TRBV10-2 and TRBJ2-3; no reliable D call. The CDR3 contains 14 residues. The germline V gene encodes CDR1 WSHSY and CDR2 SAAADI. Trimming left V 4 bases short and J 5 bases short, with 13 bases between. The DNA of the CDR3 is TGCGCCAGCAGTGTATCCCCTGTCGGAGATACGCAGTATTTT. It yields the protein CASSVSPVGDTQYF.

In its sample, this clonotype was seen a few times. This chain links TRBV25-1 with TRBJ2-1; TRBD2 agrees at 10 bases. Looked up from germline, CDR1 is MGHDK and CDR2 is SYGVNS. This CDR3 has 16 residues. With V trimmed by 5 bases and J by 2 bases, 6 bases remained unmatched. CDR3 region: CASSLAGATPYNEQFF. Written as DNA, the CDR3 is TGTGCCAGCAGTCTAGCGGGGGCGACCCCCTACAATGAGCAGTTCTTC.

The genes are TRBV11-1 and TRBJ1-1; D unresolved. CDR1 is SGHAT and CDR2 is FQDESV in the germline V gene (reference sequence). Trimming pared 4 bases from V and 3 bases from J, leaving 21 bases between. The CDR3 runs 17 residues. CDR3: CASSSVRTNRVYTEAFF. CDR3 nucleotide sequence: TGTGCCAGCAGCTCGGTCAGAACAAATCGGGTGTACACTGAAGCTTTCTTT.

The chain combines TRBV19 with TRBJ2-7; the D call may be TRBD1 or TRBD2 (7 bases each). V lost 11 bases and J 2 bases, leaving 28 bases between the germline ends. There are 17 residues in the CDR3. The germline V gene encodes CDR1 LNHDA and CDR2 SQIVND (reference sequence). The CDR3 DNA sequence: TGTGCCTCCTCGAGGCAGGGAAACGCAGGGGGGGCCTACGAGCAGTACTTC. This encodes CASSRQGNAGGAYEQYF.

The CDR3 region has the DNA TGTGCCAGCAGCTTAGCGCGGGCAAATACCTACGAGCAGTACTTC. Translation: CASSLARANTYEQYF. The chain combines TRBV7-8 with TRBJ2-7; D may be TRBD2 (5 bases). Trimming left V 0 bases short and J 2 bases short, with 11 bases between. This CDR3 spans 15 amino acids. Germline V gene data show CDR1 as SGHVS and CDR2 as FQNEAQ.

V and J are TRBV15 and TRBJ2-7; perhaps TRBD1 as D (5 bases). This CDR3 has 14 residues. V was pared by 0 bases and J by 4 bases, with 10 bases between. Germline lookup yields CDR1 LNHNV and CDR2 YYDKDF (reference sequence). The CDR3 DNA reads TGTGCCACCAGCAGAGAACAGGCGGTATACGAGCAGTACTTC. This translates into CATSREQAVYEQYF.

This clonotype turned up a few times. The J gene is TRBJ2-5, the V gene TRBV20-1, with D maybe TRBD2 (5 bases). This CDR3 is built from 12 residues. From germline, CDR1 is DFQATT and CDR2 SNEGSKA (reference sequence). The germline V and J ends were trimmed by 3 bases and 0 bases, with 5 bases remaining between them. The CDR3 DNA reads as TGCAGTGCTAGGGACTACCAAGAGACCCAGTACTTC. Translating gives CSARDYQETQYF.

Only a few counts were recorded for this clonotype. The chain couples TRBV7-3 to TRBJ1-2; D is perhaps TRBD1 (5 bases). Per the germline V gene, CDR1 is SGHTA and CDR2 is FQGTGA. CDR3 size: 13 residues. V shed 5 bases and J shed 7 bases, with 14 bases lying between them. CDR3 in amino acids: CASSPQFGGGYTF. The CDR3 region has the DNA TGTGCCAGCAGCCCACAGTTTGGGGGTGGCTACACCTTC.

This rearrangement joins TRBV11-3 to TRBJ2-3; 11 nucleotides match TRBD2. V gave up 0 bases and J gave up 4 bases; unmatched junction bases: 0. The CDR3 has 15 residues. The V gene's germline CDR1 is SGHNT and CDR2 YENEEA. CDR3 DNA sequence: TGTGCCAGCAGCTTAGAACTAGCGGGGGCAGATACGCAGTATTTT. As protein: CASSLELAGADTQYF.

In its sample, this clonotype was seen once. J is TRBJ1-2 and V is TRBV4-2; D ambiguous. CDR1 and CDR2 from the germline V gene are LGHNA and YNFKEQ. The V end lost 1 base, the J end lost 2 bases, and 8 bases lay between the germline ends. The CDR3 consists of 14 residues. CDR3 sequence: CASSQVPGNYGYTF. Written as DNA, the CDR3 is TGTGCCAGCAGCCAAGTCCCGGGAAACTATGGCTACACCTTC.

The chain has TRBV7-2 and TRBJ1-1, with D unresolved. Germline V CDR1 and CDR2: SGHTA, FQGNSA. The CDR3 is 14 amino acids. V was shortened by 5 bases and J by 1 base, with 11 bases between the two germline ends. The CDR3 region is CASSPGVRNTEAFF. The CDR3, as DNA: TGTGCCAGCAGCCCGGGCGTACGGAACACTGAAGCTTTCTTT.

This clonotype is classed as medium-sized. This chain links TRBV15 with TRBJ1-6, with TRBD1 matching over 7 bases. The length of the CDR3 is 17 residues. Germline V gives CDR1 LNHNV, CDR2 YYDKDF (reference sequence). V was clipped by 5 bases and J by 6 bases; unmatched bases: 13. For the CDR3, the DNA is TGTGCCACCAGCCAGCTCCAGACAGGGACCCTTAATTCACCCCTCCACTTT. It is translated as CATSQLQTGTLNSPLHF.